This entry lists 3 T cell receptor beta chains sequenced from one sample in a study of Tregs in tolerant kidney transplant recipients. Profiling relied on immunoSEQ multiplex PCR, and the TCRdb table lists in-frame clones only, not all of them. The table includes about 94,000 clones, under 95% detected once. The sequences come from CD4+ T cells from blood, collected before the transplant. Every receptor here comes from a human donor who received a combined kidney and bone marrow transplant.

This chain connects TRBV7-2 to TRBJ2-3, with TRBD2 matching 11 bases. The V segment lost 5 bases and the J segment 1 base; nucleotides outside the gene matches: 8. Germline CDR1 reads SGHTA; CDR2 reads FQGNSA. The CDR3 covers 17 residues. CDR3 sequence (DNA): TGTGCCAGCAGCCTCATAGCGGGGGGGCCGGGCACAGATACGCAGTATTTT. Its translation is CASSLIAGGPGTDTQYF.

The chain uses TRBV6-5 and TRBJ2-7; tentatively, D is TRBD2 (5 bases). CDR1 is MNHEY and CDR2 is SVGAGI in the germline V gene. The V end was cut by 6 bases, the J end by 4 bases, with 16 bases between. This CDR3 is built from 14 residues. In DNA, the CDR3 is TGTGCCAGCAGCCCCCTCGCGAGGGCGTACGAGCAGTACTTC. Its translation: CASSPLARAYEQYF.

The chain joins TRBV4-1 to TRBJ2-1; 7 bases are shared with TRBD1. V gave up 6 bases and J gave up 6 bases; unmatched junction bases: 11. The germline CDR1 and CDR2 sequences are MGHRA and YSYEKL. This CDR3 spans 15 amino acids. This CDR3 reads CASREQGKLGNEQFF. The DNA of the CDR3 is TGCGCCAGCAGGGAACAGGGGAAACTGGGCAATGAGCAGTTCTTC.